This entry lists 29 T cell receptor beta chains sequenced from one sample in a study of blood T cell repertoires in COVID-19. Profiling relied on immunoSEQ multiplex PCR, and the TCRdb table lists in-frame clones only, not all of them. The table includes around 620,000 clones, about nine tenths detected once. The sequencing input was peripheral blood. The receptor set was obtained from a woman younger than 35 with acute or convalescent COVID-19.

The genes are TRBV6-8 and TRBJ1-1; unclear D gene. The CDR3 is 18 amino acids. In germline, CDR1 is MNHGY, CDR2 SAAAGT. V was trimmed by 3 bases and J by 0 bases, leaving 20 bases between them. The CDR3 is CASSYSRPSNPMNTEAFF. The CDR3 DNA reads as TGTGCCAGCAGTTATTCGAGGCCCAGCAATCCTATGAACACTGAAGCTTTCTTT.

The V and J genes are TRBV19 and TRBJ2-3; 8 bases are a match to TRBD2. The CDR3 sequence is 13 residues long. The J segment lost 8 bases and the V segment lost 4 bases, leaving 5 bases of the junction unmatched. The germline gives CDR1 LNHDA, CDR2 SQIVND (reference sequence). The CDR3 nucleotides read TGTGCCAGTAGTAACGGGGGGGCGGGTACGCAGTATTTT. Amino acid sequence: CASSNGGAGTQYF.

The V gene is TRBV14, the J gene TRBJ2-1; 7 bases line up with TRBD2. The CDR3 totals 15 residues. The V gene end was trimmed by 4 bases and the J gene end by 0 bases; junction bases not matched to a gene: 3. Germline assignment: CDR1 SGHDN and CDR2 FVKESK. The CDR3 sequence is CASSRRDYSYNEQFF. The DNA of the CDR3 is TGTGCCAGCAGCCGCCGGGACTACTCCTACAATGAGCAGTTCTTC.

In nucleotides, the CDR3 is TGCGCCAGCAGCCCCCAGCAGGGAGGCTATGGCTACACCTTC. Protein: CASSPQQGGYGYTF. The gene calls are TRBV5-1 and TRBJ1-2; D is possibly TRBD1 (5 bases). Germline CDR1 SGHRS, CDR2 YFSETQ. The CDR3 has 14 amino acids. The V and J ends lost 4 bases and 4 bases respectively, with 14 bases between them. Complete variable domain (other parts from reference TRBV5-1 and TRBJ1-2): KAGVTQTPRYLIKTRGQQVTLSCSPISGHRSVSWYQQTPGQGLQFLFEYFSETQRNKGNFPGRFSGRQFSNSRSEMNVSTLELGDSALYLCASSPQQGGYGYTFGSGTRLTVV.

The rearrangement links TRBV11-2 to TRBJ2-2; TRBD2 matches at 7 bases. Germline V gene data show CDR1 as SGHAT and CDR2 as FQNNGV. The CDR3 spans 16 residues. With 9 bases clipped from V and 5 bases from J, the junction kept 15 bases outside the gene matches. The CDR3 bases are TGTGCCAGTGGCCAGGGAGGGCTTCCGGGAACCGGGGAGCTGTTTTTT. This sequence encodes CASGQGGLPGTGELFF. The full variable domain, its missing parts supplied by reference TRBV11-2 and TRBJ2-2, is EAGVAQSPRYKIIEKRQSVAFWCNPISGHATLYWYQQILGQGPKLLIQFQNNGVVDDSQLPKDRFSAERLKGVDSTLKIQPAKLEDSAVYLCASGQGGLPGTGELFFGEGSRLTVL.

The chain employs TRBV7-3 and TRBJ1-2; D is unclear. V lost 1 base to trimming and J lost 3 bases, with 12 bases between them. The CDR3 contains 15 residues. In germline, CDR1 is SGHTA, CDR2 FQGTGA. The CDR3 DNA follows: TGTGCCAGCAGCTTAAAGCCGGGGATTGACTATGGCTACACCTTC. It is translated as CASSLKPGIDYGYTF.

The chain links TRBV2 to TRBJ1-4; possibly TRBD1 for D (5 bases). CDR1 and CDR2 (germline): SNHLY, FYNNEI. Trimming cost V 7 bases and J 8 bases, with 17 bases left between them. The CDR3 consists of 14 residues. The CDR3 sequence: CASTPGVNGEKLFF. CDR3 nucleotides: TGTGCCAGCACCCCGGGGGTTAATGGGGAAAAACTGTTTTTT.

The chain employs TRBV6-5 and TRBJ1-2, with 9 bases identical to TRBD1. J lost 2 bases, V lost 5 bases, and 3 bases had no gene match. Germline CDR1 and CDR2: MNHEY and SVGAGI. The CDR3 is 14 amino acids. In DNA, the CDR3 is TGTGCCAGCAGTCGGACAGGGGTAAACTATGGCTACACCTTC. It is translated as CASSRTGVNYGYTF.

The CDR3, as DNA: TGTGCCAGCAGTTTAATGCCTAGCGGGGTCATCTACAATGAGCAGTTCTTC. It is translated as CASSLMPSGVIYNEQFF. V is TRBV27 and J is TRBJ2-1; 9 positions agree with TRBD2. CDR1 is MNHEY and CDR2 is SMNVEV in the germline V gene (reference sequence). The CDR3 is made up of 17 amino acids. V lost 2 bases to trimming and J lost 3 bases; unmatched junction nucleotides: 8.

The CDR3 region is CAGRDREYSNQPQHF. The CDR3 DNA sequence: TGTGCCGGAAGGGACAGGGAATATAGCAATCAGCCCCAGCATTTT. This rearrangement joins TRBV28 to TRBJ1-5; TRBD1 matches at 9 bases. There are 15 residues in the CDR3. The V segment lost 11 bases and the J segment 0 bases; nucleotides outside the gene matches: 8. Germline values: CDR1 MDHEN, CDR2 SYDVKM.

J is TRBJ1-5 and V is TRBV12-5; 9 bases line up with TRBD1. This CDR3 spans 16 amino acids. V was pared by 6 bases and J by 0 bases, with 6 bases of the junction left unmatched. Germline CDR1 is LGHNT and CDR2 is FRNRAP. CDR3 DNA: TGTGCTAGTGGGACAGGGGGGTATTATAGCAATCAGCCCCAGCATTTT. The encoded protein is CASGTGGYYSNQPQHF.

This CDR3 is CASSGLLRGAWNGELFF. As DNA, the CDR3 is TGTGCCAGCAGTGGGCTGTTGCGGGGGGCCTGGAACGGGGAGCTGTTTTTT. V is TRBV6-1 and J is TRBJ2-2, with 8 bases that match TRBD2. The CDR3 length is 17 residues. J lost 7 bases, V lost 4 bases, and 14 bases had no gene match. CDR1 and CDR2 (germline): MNHNS, SASEGT.

A word on this clone: Other DNA sequences in this sample translate to the same CDR3. The chain uses TRBV11-2 and TRBJ2-7; 9 bases are shared with TRBD1. This CDR3 has 13 amino acids. Germline V lookup: CDR1 SGHAT, CDR2 FQNNGV. The trim removed 5 bases at V and 3 bases at J, leaving 2 bases unmatched. The CDR3, as DNA: TGTGCCAGCAGCCGGGACAGGGTCTACGAGCAGTACTTC. It codes for CASSRDRVYEQYF. The whole variable domain, filled in from reference TRBV11-2 and TRBJ2-7, reads EAGVAQSPRYKIIEKRQSVAFWCNPISGHATLYWYQQILGQGPKLLIQFQNNGVVDDSQLPKDRFSAERLKGVDSTLKIQPAKLEDSAVYLCASSRDRVYEQYFGPGTRLTVT.

The gene calls are TRBV29-1 and TRBJ2-7, with 9 bases aligning to TRBD1. V was clipped by 4 bases and J by 4 bases; unmatched bases: 5. The germline V gene has CDR1 SQVTM and CDR2 ANQGSEA. The CDR3 covers 13 residues. The CDR3 is CSVVGQGGYEQYF. DNA for the CDR3: TGCAGCGTTGTGGGACAGGGAGGGTACGAGCAGTACTTC.

The chain uses TRBV20-1 and TRBJ1-2; 7 nucleotides match TRBD1. Germline V gene data show CDR1 as DFQATT and CDR2 as SNEGSKA (reference sequence). V lost 6 bases, J lost 14 bases, and 12 bases stayed unmatched. There are 11 residues in the CDR3. The CDR3 region is CSARATGRDTF. The CDR3 DNA reads TGCAGTGCCCGGGCGACAGGGCGAGATACCTTC.

CDR3 residues: CASSPPNNNIAEAFF. CDR3 in DNA: TGTGCCAGCTCACCACCGAACAACAATATCGCTGAAGCTTTCTTT. The chain employs TRBV18 and TRBJ1-1; D is uncertain. Germline assignment: CDR1 KGHSH and CDR2 LQKENI. V gave up 0 bases and J gave up 6 bases, with 14 bases separating them. The CDR3 has 15 residues.

The chain employs TRBV5-1 and TRBJ2-3, with a tentative D call TRBD2 (6 bases). CDR1 is SGHRS, CDR2 YFSETQ, per germline. V gave up 2 bases and J gave up 2 bases, with 12 bases separating them. The CDR3 has 15 amino acids. The CDR3 region is CASSLEGDFTDTQYF. Here the CDR3 DNA reads TGCGCCAGCAGCTTAGAAGGGGACTTCACAGATACGCAGTATTTT.

This chain uses TRBV6-5 with TRBJ1-2; D gene unclear. Germline V gene sequence: CDR1 MNHEY, CDR2 SVGAGI. The CDR3 has 11 residues. Deletions cut 8 bases from V and 4 bases from J, with 8 bases between. The CDR3 nucleotides are TGTGCCAGCCGGGATTTCTATGGCTACACCTTC. This sequence encodes CASRDFYGYTF.

The chain uses TRBV7-9 and TRBJ1-2, with TRBD1 matching over 9 bases. Trimming at V came to 0 bases and at J to 5 bases, leaving 10 bases not matched to a gene. Germline CDR1 and CDR2: SEHNR and FQNEAQ (reference sequence). The CDR3 length is 17 residues. CDR3 nucleotides: TGTGCCAGCAGCTTAGCGGTTGGACAGGGGAGTTTTTATGGCTACACCTTC. Its translation is CASSLAVGQGSFYGYTF.

The chain has TRBV28 and TRBJ1-2; D is unresolved. This CDR3 has 13 residues. V lost 7 bases, J lost 2 bases, and 11 bases lay in between. Germline V gene lookup returns CDR1 MDHEN and CDR2 SYDVKM. The CDR3 nucleotides read TGTGCCAGCACCGAGACACCCAACTATGGCTACACCTTC. Protein: CASTETPNYGYTF.

As DNA, the CDR3 is TGTGCCAGCAGTGTTGAGGACAGCTCTAATGAAAAACTGTTTTTT. This sequence encodes CASSVEDSSNEKLFF. This rearrangement joins TRBV2 to TRBJ1-4; TRBD1 might be the D (6 bases). Germline values: CDR1 SNHLY, CDR2 FYNNEI. The V gene lost 4 bases and the J gene lost 3 bases, with 12 bases spanning the gap. CDR3 length: 15 residues.

V usage is TRBV5-1 and J usage is TRBJ2-3; tentatively, D is TRBD2 (5 bases). This CDR3 contains 14 residues. With 4 bases removed from V and 5 bases from J, the gap between germline ends came to 14 bases. Germline CDR1 SGHRS, CDR2 YFSETQ. This CDR3 is CASSPRVRGDTQYF. The CDR3 nucleotides read TGCGCCAGCAGCCCTCGCGTCCGGGGAGATACGCAGTATTTT.

The chain carries TRBV5-1 and TRBJ2-1; D is possibly TRBD2 (5 bases). Deletions cut 0 bases from V and 5 bases from J, with 12 bases between. Germline V gives CDR1 SGHRS, CDR2 YFSETQ. The CDR3 has 15 residues. This CDR3 is CASSLAPGMDNEQFF. CDR3 nucleotide sequence: TGCGCCAGCAGCTTGGCGCCCGGGATGGACAATGAGCAGTTCTTC.

The chain uses TRBV27 and TRBJ1-5; the D gene is possibly TRBD1 (5 bases). CDR1 and CDR2 from the germline V gene are MNHEY and SMNVEV (reference sequence). V lost 5 bases and J 4 bases, leaving 12 bases between the germline ends. There are 14 residues in the CDR3. The DNA of the CDR3 is TGTGCCAGCAGTCTTATTGACAGTAATCAGCCCCAGCATTTT. It codes for CASSLIDSNQPQHF.

The V and J genes are TRBV9 and TRBJ2-4, with D unresolved. Germline V gives CDR1 SGDLS, CDR2 YYNGEE. The V gene lost 8 bases and the J gene lost 1 base, with 16 bases spanning the gap. The CDR3 consists of 15 residues. CDR3 coding DNA: TGTGCCAGTTCCAGGTGGCCTCTGGCCAAAAACATTCAGTACTTC. The encoded protein is CASSRWPLAKNIQYF.

Regarding this clone: In the same sample, other DNA sequences code for this CDR3. The J gene is TRBJ1-1, the V gene TRBV19, with D possibly matching TRBD1 (5 bases). This CDR3 is 14 amino acids long. The V and J ends lost 2 bases and 0 bases respectively, with 7 bases between them. The germline V gene encodes CDR1 LNHDA and CDR2 SQIVND (reference sequence). The CDR3 DNA sequence: TGTGCCAGTAGTATAAGGGGTATGAACACTGAAGCTTTCTTT. Encoded protein: CASSIRGMNTEAFF. Full variable domain (remainder filled in from reference TRBV19 and TRBJ1-1): DGGITQSPKYLFRKEGQNVTLSCEQNLNHDAMYWYRQDPGQGLRLIYYSQIVNDFQKGDIAEGYSVSREKKESFPLTVTSAQKNPTAFYLCASSIRGMNTEAFFGQGTRLTVV.

This clone was observed many times. The chain joins TRBV4-2 to TRBJ2-3; 16 nucleotides agree with TRBD2. Unmatched junction bases numbered 9, after V lost 3 bases and J lost 3 bases. Germline loops: CDR1 LGHNA, CDR2 YNFKEQ. This CDR3 is 19 amino acids long. The DNA for the CDR3 is TGTGCCAGCAGCCAGGGGACTAGCGGGGGGGCCGTATTTACAGATACGCAGTATTTT. This encodes CASSQGTSGGAVFTDTQYF.

This clone showed up just once. The J gene is TRBJ1-2, the V gene TRBV9; TRBD1 is a possible D gene (5 bases). Trimming took off 4 bases at V and 2 bases at J, with 18 bases between the two ends. The CDR3 runs to 16 residues. CDR1 and CDR2 (germline): SGDLS, YYNGEE. This CDR3 is CASSSQDSILNYGYTF. DNA for the CDR3: TGTGCCAGCAGCTCCCAAGACAGCATCCTCAACTATGGCTACACCTTC.

The chain uses TRBV2 and TRBJ1-5; TRBD1 matches 7 bases. The V gene end was trimmed by 4 bases and the J gene end by 3 bases; junction bases not matched to a gene: 3. This CDR3 spans 14 amino acids. CDR1 is SNHLY and CDR2 is FYNNEI in the germline V gene. CDR3 in amino acids: CASSGGQDNQPQHF. The CDR3 DNA sequence: TGTGCCAGCAGTGGAGGACAGGACAATCAGCCCCAGCATTTT.